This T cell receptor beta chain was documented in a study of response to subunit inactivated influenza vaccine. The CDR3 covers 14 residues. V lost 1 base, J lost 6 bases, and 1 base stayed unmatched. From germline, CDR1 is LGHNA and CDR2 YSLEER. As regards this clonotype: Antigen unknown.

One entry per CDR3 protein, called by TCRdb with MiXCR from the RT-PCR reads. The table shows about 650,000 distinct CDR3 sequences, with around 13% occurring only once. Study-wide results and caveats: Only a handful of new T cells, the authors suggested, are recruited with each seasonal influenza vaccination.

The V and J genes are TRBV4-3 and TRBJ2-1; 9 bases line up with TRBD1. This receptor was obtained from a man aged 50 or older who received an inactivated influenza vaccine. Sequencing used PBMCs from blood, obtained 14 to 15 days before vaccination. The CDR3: CASSQGQGGNEQFF. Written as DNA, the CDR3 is TGCGCCAGCAGCCAAGGACAGGGGGGCAATGAGCAGTTCTTC.